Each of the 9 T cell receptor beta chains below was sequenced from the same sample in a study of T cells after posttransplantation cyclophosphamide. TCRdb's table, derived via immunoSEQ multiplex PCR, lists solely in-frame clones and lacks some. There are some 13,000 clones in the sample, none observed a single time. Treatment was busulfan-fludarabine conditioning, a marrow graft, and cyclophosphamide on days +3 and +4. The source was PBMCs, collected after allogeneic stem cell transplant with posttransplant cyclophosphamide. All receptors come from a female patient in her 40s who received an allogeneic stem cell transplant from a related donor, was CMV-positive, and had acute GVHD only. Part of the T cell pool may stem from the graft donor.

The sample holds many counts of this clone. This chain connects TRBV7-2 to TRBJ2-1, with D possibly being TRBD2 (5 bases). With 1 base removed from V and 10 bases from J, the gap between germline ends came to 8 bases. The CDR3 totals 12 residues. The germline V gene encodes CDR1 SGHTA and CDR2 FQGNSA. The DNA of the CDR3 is TGTGCCAGCAGCTTAGGCGGGTTCGAGCAGTTCTTC. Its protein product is CASSLGGFEQFF. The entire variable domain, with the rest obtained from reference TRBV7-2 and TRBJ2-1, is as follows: GAGVSQSPSNKVTEKGKDVELRCDPISGHTALYWYRQSLGQGLEFLIYFQGNSAPDKSGLPSDRFSAERTGGSVSTLTIQRTQQEDSAVYLCASSLGGFEQFFGPGTRLTVL.

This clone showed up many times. CDR3 protein: CASSWSTSRTQYF. CDR3 sequence (DNA): TGTGCCAGCAGTTGGTCCACTAGCCGAACGCAGTATTTT. The chain carries TRBV6-5 and TRBJ2-3; tentative D call: TRBD2 (6 bases). V dropped 4 bases and J dropped 9 bases, with 14 bases sitting between them. The CDR3 extends over 13 amino acids. In germline, CDR1 is MNHEY, CDR2 SVGAGI.

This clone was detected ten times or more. The CDR3 region has the DNA TGTGCCTGGAGCCTCAGAGGGAGCCCCCCCACAGATACGCAGTATTTT. Amino acid sequence: CAWSLRGSPPTDTQYF. The rearrangement joins TRBV30 to TRBJ2-3; D is perhaps TRBD2 (5 bases). Per germline, CDR1 GTSNPN and CDR2 SVGIG (reference sequence). The CDR3 runs to 16 residues. The germline V and J ends were trimmed by 3 bases and 2 bases, with 18 bases remaining between them.

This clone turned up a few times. CDR3 amino acids: CASSREGTSGAEQFF. Here the CDR3 DNA reads TGTGCCAGCAGCCGAGAAGGGACTAGCGGAGCGGAGCAGTTCTTC. The rearrangement links TRBV7-2 to TRBJ2-1; the match to TRBD2 covers 11 bases. Per the germline V gene, CDR1 is SGHTA and CDR2 is FQGNSA. J lost 10 bases, V lost 5 bases, and 10 bases had no gene match. The CDR3 sequence is 15 residues long. Based on the CDR3 plus reference TRBV7-2 and TRBJ2-1, the full variable domain is GAGVSQSPSNKVTEKGKDVELRCDPISGHTALYWYRQSLGQGLEFLIYFQGNSAPDKSGLPSDRFSAERTGGSVSTLTIQRTQQEDSAVYLCASSREGTSGAEQFFGPGTRLTVL.

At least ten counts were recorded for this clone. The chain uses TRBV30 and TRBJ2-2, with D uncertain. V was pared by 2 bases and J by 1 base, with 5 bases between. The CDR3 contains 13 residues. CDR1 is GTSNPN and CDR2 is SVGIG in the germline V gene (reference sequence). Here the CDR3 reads CAWSWRNTGELFF. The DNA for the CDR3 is TGTGCCTGGAGTTGGAGGAACACCGGGGAGCTGTTTTTT.

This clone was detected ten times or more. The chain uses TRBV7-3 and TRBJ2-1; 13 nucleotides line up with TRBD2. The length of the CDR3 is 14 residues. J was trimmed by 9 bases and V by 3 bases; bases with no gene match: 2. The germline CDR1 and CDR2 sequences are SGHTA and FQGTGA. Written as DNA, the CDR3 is TGTGCCAGCAGCTTCGGGACTAGCGGGATTGAGCAGTTCTTC. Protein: CASSFGTSGIEQFF.

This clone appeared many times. The CDR3 bases are TGTGCCAGCACGGACAATTCGGAAAAACTGTTTTTT. This encodes CASTDNSEKLFF. V usage is TRBV2 and J usage is TRBJ1-4, with D perhaps TRBD1 (5 bases). Germline assignment: CDR1 SNHLY and CDR2 FYNNEI. The germline V and J ends were trimmed by 7 bases and 8 bases, with 11 bases remaining between them. CDR3 length: 12 residues. The whole variable domain, remainder taken from reference TRBV2 and TRBJ1-4, is EPEVTQTPSHQVTQMGQEVILRCVPISNHLYFYWYRQILGQKVEFLVSFYNNEISEKSEIFDDQFSVERPDGSNFTLKIRSTKLEDSAMYFCASTDNSEKLFFGSGTQLSVL.

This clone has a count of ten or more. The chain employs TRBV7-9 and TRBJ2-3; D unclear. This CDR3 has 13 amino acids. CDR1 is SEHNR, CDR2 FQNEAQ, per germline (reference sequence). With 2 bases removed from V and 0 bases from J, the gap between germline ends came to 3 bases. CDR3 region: CASSLYSTDTQYF. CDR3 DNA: TGTGCCAGCAGCTTATATAGCACAGATACGCAGTATTTT.

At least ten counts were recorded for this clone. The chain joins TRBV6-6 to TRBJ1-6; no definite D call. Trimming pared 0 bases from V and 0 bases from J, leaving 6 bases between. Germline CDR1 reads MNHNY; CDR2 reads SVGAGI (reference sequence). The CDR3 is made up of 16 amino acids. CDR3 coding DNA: TGTGCCAGCAGTTACTCGCCGAGCTCCTATAATTCACCCCTCCACTTT. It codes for CASSYSPSSYNSPLHF.